One and the same sample provided the 30 T cell receptor beta chains below, sequenced in a study of control samples from healthy donors and cancer patients. The method was immunoSEQ multiplex PCR; TCRdb's version includes in-frame clones alone and lacks a portion of them. Found here are 150,000 to 170,000 clones, approximately 96% of them singletons; the top ten hold about 5.6%. Source material: blood. These TCRs come from a man aged 40-55 years in good health.

This chain uses TRBV7-2 with TRBJ2-7; 10 positions agree with TRBD1. This CDR3 region has 15 residues. The junction had 4 bases not matched to a gene; V was cut back by 1 base and J by 4 bases. In germline, CDR1 is SGHTA, CDR2 FQGNSA. The chain's CDR3 is CASSLVGTGVYEQYF. The CDR3 DNA sequence: TGTGCCAGCAGCTTAGTTGGGACAGGGGTGTACGAGCAGTACTTC.

V gene TRBV7-9 combines with J gene TRBJ2-1; D not certain. V dropped 4 bases and J dropped 6 bases, with 16 bases sitting between them. CDR3 length: 15 residues. Germline-derived CDR1 and CDR2 are SEHNR and FQNEAQ (reference sequence). In DNA, the CDR3 is TGTGCCAGCAGCTCCCGGGCCCCCTTGACCAATGAGCAGTTCTTC. Translating it yields CASSSRAPLTNEQFF.

For this clone: Other DNA sequences in the same sample also yield this CDR3. This chain connects TRBV6-5 to TRBJ1-1; no clear D gene. Germline CDR1 and CDR2: MNHEY and SVGAGI. The V and J ends lost 5 bases and 3 bases respectively, with 7 bases between them. The CDR3 sequence is 12 residues long. The CDR3 sequence is CASSPGYTEAFF. The DNA of the CDR3 is TGTGCCAGCAGTCCGGGGTACACTGAAGCTTTCTTT.

V and J are TRBV15 and TRBJ2-7; D remains ambiguous. Trimming took off 0 bases at V and 3 bases at J, with 9 bases between the two ends. The CDR3 runs to 14 residues. Per germline, CDR1 LNHNV and CDR2 YYDKDF (reference sequence). The CDR3 here is CATSRERVNYEQYF. CDR3 sequence (DNA): TGTGCCACCAGCAGAGAACGGGTCAACTACGAGCAGTACTTC.

The CDR3 is CASSLSHGTDTQYF. The CDR3 region has the DNA TGTGCCAGCAGCTTATCGCACGGCACAGATACGCAGTATTTT. This chain joins TRBV11-2 and TRBJ2-3, with D hard to call. Trimming left V 2 bases short and J 1 base short, with 7 bases between. The CDR3 has 14 residues. Looked up from germline, CDR1 is SGHAT and CDR2 is FQNNGV.

The V and J genes are TRBV2 and TRBJ1-1, with 8 bases identical to TRBD1. Per germline, CDR1 SNHLY and CDR2 FYNNEI. The CDR3 is made up of 14 amino acids. Germline trimming cut 7 bases from V and 6 bases from J; bases unmatched to any gene: 10. CDR3 loop: CASNGQGLRSEAFF. The CDR3 region has the DNA TGTGCCAGCAACGGACAGGGTTTACGGTCTGAAGCTTTCTTT. Based on the CDR3 plus reference TRBV2 and TRBJ1-1, the full variable domain is EPEVTQTPSHQVTQMGQEVILRCVPISNHLYFYWYRQILGQKVEFLVSFYNNEISEKSEIFDDQFSVERPDGSNFTLKIRSTKLEDSAMYFCASNGQGLRSEAFFGQGTRLTVV.

This clone showed up just once. The chain uses TRBV5-1 and TRBJ1-1; the match to TRBD1 covers 7 bases. The CDR3 runs 14 residues. J was trimmed by 4 bases and V by 6 bases; bases with no gene match: 9. Germline CDR1 SGHRS, CDR2 YFSETQ. The CDR3, as DNA: TGCGCCAGCATGAGGGGGCCGGAGGGCACTGAAGCTTTCTTT. As protein: CASMRGPEGTEAFF. The full variable domain, completed using reference TRBV5-1 and TRBJ1-1, is KAGVTQTPRYLIKTRGQQVTLSCSPISGHRSVSWYQQTPGQGLQFLFEYFSETQRNKGNFPGRFSGRQFSNSRSEMNVSTLELGDSALYLCASMRGPEGTEAFFGQGTRLTVV.

The rearrangement uses TRBV9 and TRBJ1-2; 7 bases match TRBD1. The V segment lost 3 bases and the J segment 5 bases; nucleotides outside the gene matches: 10. This CDR3 spans 15 amino acids. Germline V lookup: CDR1 SGDLS, CDR2 YYNGEE. The CDR3 region has the DNA TGTGCCAGCAGCGGGACAGGCGTGAAAGGATATGGCTACACCTTC. It specifies CASSGTGVKGYGYTF.

The J gene is TRBJ2-7, the V gene TRBV15; either TRBD1 or TRBD2 may supply D (5 bases each). Germline V CDR1 and CDR2: LNHNV, YYDKDF (reference sequence). V lost 3 bases to trimming and J lost 2 bases, with 17 bases between them. CDR3 length: 16 residues. CDR3 DNA sequence: TGTGCCACCAGCAGGAGCCGGGGCGTTATCCCCTACGAGCAGTACTTC. It is translated as CATSRSRGVIPYEQYF.

This clone was seen once. This chain connects TRBV5-1 to TRBJ1-5; D is possibly TRBD1 (5 bases). V lost 1 base, J lost 7 bases, and 24 bases lay in between. CDR1 SGHRS and CDR2 YFSETQ come from the germline V gene. There are 18 residues in the CDR3. The CDR3 spells CASSLSGGLEVENQPQHF. The CDR3 DNA is TGCGCCAGCAGCTTGTCTGGGGGACTTGAAGTCGAGAACCAGCCCCAGCATTTT.

This sequence joins TRBV19 and TRBJ2-5; 11 bases match TRBD1. CDR1 and CDR2 (germline): LNHDA, SQIVND (reference sequence). The CDR3 is 15 amino acids. After removal of 8 bases from V and 3 bases from J, the junction contained 8 bases not matched to a gene. CDR3 protein: CASHGQGAAEETQYF. The CDR3 nucleotides read TGTGCCAGTCACGGACAGGGGGCTGCCGAAGAGACCCAGTACTTC. Full variable domain (remainder filled in from reference TRBV19 and TRBJ2-5): DGGITQSPKYLFRKEGQNVTLSCEQNLNHDAMYWYRQDPGQGLRLIYYSQIVNDFQKGDIAEGYSVSREKKESFPLTVTSAQKNPTAFYLCASHGQGAAEETQYFGPGTRLLVL.

This chain connects TRBV5-1 to TRBJ1-2, with D uncertain. Trimming left V 0 bases short and J 5 bases short, with 17 bases between. This CDR3 region has 16 residues. In germline, CDR1 is SGHRS, CDR2 YFSETQ. CDR3 in DNA: TGCGCCAGCAGCTTGGGACGCGTTTTAGAGGGATATGGCTACACCTTC. Amino acids: CASSLGRVLEGYGYTF.

The chain uses TRBV11-2 and TRBJ1-6; D unclear. The CDR3 has 14 amino acids. V shed 0 bases and J shed 7 bases, with 7 bases lying between them. The germline V gene encodes CDR1 SGHAT and CDR2 FQNNGV. CDR3 sequence: CASSLDGRNSPLHF. The CDR3 bases are TGTGCCAGCAGCTTAGATGGCAGGAATTCACCCCTCCACTTT.

This clone was seen only a few times. The chain couples TRBV18 to TRBJ1-1, with TRBD1 as a possible D gene (6 bases). CDR1 and CDR2 from the germline V gene are KGHSH and LQKENI. Trimming removed 3 bases from V and 2 bases from J, with 13 bases in between. CDR3 length: 15 amino acids. The CDR3 DNA reads TGTGCCAGCTCACCCTCACAGGGAGTCAACACTGAAGCTTTCTTT. Residues: CASSPSQGVNTEAFF. Looking up the rest from reference TRBV18 and TRBJ1-1 gives the full variable domain: NAGVMQNPRHLVRRRGQEARLRCSPMKGHSHVYWYRQLPEEGLKFMVYLQKENIIDESGMPKERFSAEFPKEGPSILRIQQVVRGDSAAYFCASSPSQGVNTEAFFGQGTRLTVV.

The rearrangement joins TRBV11-3 to TRBJ1-2; 9 bases line up with TRBD1. Germline-derived CDR1 and CDR2 are SGHNT and YENEEA. The CDR3 spans 15 residues. V trimming: 0 bases; J trimming: 8 bases; junction bases outside the gene matches: 7. The CDR3 DNA reads TGTGCCAGCAGCTTAGACGGACAGGGGACTTGGGGCTACACCTTC. Translated, it gives CASSLDGQGTWGYTF.

The chain employs TRBV27 and TRBJ1-1; 7 bases line up with TRBD1. The trim removed 5 bases at V and 0 bases at J, leaving 3 bases unmatched. The CDR3 sequence is 14 residues long. Germline CDR1 is MNHEY and CDR2 is SMNVEV (reference sequence). DNA for the CDR3: TGTGCCAGCAGTCGGGACAGACTGAACACTGAAGCTTTCTTT. Translated: CASSRDRLNTEAFF.

This rearrangement joins TRBV24-1 to TRBJ2-1; 7 nucleotides line up with TRBD1. The CDR3 sequence is 16 residues long. Germline-derived CDR1 and CDR2 are KGHDR and SFDVKD. V trimming: 4 bases; J trimming: 5 bases; junction bases outside the gene matches: 10. CDR3: CATSDSDRTLNNEQFF. The CDR3 region has the DNA TGTGCCACCAGTGACTCGGACAGGACGTTAAACAATGAGCAGTTCTTC.

V usage is TRBV11-2 and J usage is TRBJ2-3; 7 bases fit TRBD2. The junction had 9 bases not matched to a gene; V was cut back by 3 bases and J by 0 bases. CDR1 is SGHAT, CDR2 FQNNGV, per germline. This CDR3 comprises 17 residues. CDR3 nucleotide sequence: TGTGCCAGCAGCTTCCACTTGGCGGGGGTGAGCACAGATACGCAGTATTTT. Residues: CASSFHLAGVSTDTQYF.

CDR3: CATSRRTGNNSPLHF. The DNA for the CDR3 is TGTGCCACCAGCAGGAGGACAGGGAATAATTCACCCCTCCACTTT. The rearrangement uses TRBV15 and TRBJ1-6; 8 positions match TRBD1. CDR3 length equals 15 residues. Per germline, CDR1 LNHNV and CDR2 YYDKDF (reference sequence). J lost 5 bases, V lost 3 bases, and 3 bases had no gene match.

The DNA for the CDR3 is TGCAGCGTTGGCTCAATGCCCTCTGGAAACACCATATATTTT. Amino acids: CSVGSMPSGNTIYF. The chain carries TRBV29-1 and TRBJ1-3; no clear D. Looked up from germline, CDR1 is SQVTM and CDR2 is ANQGSEA. This CDR3 has 14 amino acids. Deletions cut 4 bases from V and 0 bases from J, with 10 bases between.

The chain couples TRBV15 to TRBJ1-2; D is undetermined. V lost 2 bases, J lost 7 bases, and 14 bases lay in between. Germline loops: CDR1 LNHNV, CDR2 YYDKDF (reference sequence). CDR3 length: 14 amino acids. CDR3 bases: TGTGCCACCAGCAGATTGGGAAGAGGTGCTGGCTACACCTTC. Its protein is CATSRLGRGAGYTF. Looking up the rest from reference TRBV15 and TRBJ1-2 gives the full variable domain: DAMVIQNPRYQVTQFGKPVTLSCSQTLNHNVMYWYQQKSSQAPKLLFHYYDKDFNNEADTPDNFQSRRPNTSFCFLDIRSPGLGDTAMYLCATSRLGRGAGYTFGSGTRLTVV.

The J gene is TRBJ1-1, the V gene TRBV5-1, with D possibly TRBD1 on 6 matching bases. CDR1 is SGHRS, CDR2 YFSETQ, per germline. The CDR3 contains 13 residues. Trimming pared 4 bases from V and 3 bases from J, leaving 10 bases between. CDR3 region: CASSTRTDTEAFF. CDR3 sequence (DNA): TGCGCCAGCAGCACTAGGACAGACACTGAAGCTTTCTTT. Full variable domain (remainder filled in from reference TRBV5-1 and TRBJ1-1): KAGVTQTPRYLIKTRGQQVTLSCSPISGHRSVSWYQQTPGQGLQFLFEYFSETQRNKGNFPGRFSGRQFSNSRSEMNVSTLELGDSALYLCASSTRTDTEAFFGQGTRLTVV.

The chain has TRBV19 and TRBJ1-2; the D gene is possibly TRBD1 (5 bases). Germline V gene lookup returns CDR1 LNHDA and CDR2 SQIVND (reference sequence). The CDR3 is 14 amino acids. V was pared by 8 bases and J by 8 bases, with 21 bases between. The CDR3 DNA reads as TGTGCCAGTCGTCTCCAACGGGGCTGGCGCGGCTACACCTTC. Protein sequence: CASRLQRGWRGYTF.

V gene TRBV18 combines with J gene TRBJ1-2; D not resolved. Trimming left V 1 base short and J 0 bases short, with 9 bases between. The CDR3 consists of 15 residues. Germline V gene lookup returns CDR1 KGHSH and CDR2 LQKENI. CDR3 nucleotide sequence: TGTGCCAGCTCACCACTTGCAGATTCTAACTATGGCTACACCTTC. This codes for CASSPLADSNYGYTF.

This clone was detected a few times. J is TRBJ1-5 and V is TRBV12-3 or TRBV12-4, with no clear D. Trimming stripped 8 bases from V and 9 bases from J, with 17 bases between. The CDR3 has 13 residues. CDR3 sequence: CASAANSFLPQHF. CDR3 bases: TGTGCCAGCGCAGCAAATAGTTTTTTGCCCCAGCATTTT.

The V and J genes are TRBV2 and TRBJ2-5; 8 positions match TRBD1. CDR3 length: 14 amino acids. Germline values: CDR1 SNHLY, CDR2 FYNNEI. V gave up 0 bases and J gave up 5 bases; unmatched junction bases: 2. The CDR3 sequence is CASSEATGEETQYF. CDR3 coding DNA: TGTGCCAGCAGTGAAGCGACAGGGGAGGAGACCCAGTACTTC.

V and J are TRBV7-9 and TRBJ2-3; TRBD2 aligns across 9 bases. The germline gives CDR1 SEHNR, CDR2 FQNEAQ (reference sequence). The junction had 12 bases not matched to a gene; V was cut back by 8 bases and J by 3 bases. This CDR3 spans 16 amino acids. The CDR3 region is CASLPPRTSVTDTQYF. In DNA form, the CDR3 reads TGTGCCAGCCTGCCGCCTAGGACTAGCGTGACAGATACGCAGTATTTT.

This rearrangement joins TRBV10-1 to TRBJ2-3; D not certain. Germline CDR1 reads WNHNN; CDR2 reads SYGVQD (reference sequence). CDR3 size: 15 residues. V was pared by 3 bases and J by 2 bases, with 12 bases between. The CDR3 DNA reads TGCGCCAGCAGTGATTCAGTTCTCCCCACAGATACGCAGTATTTT. Its translation: CASSDSVLPTDTQYF.

V and J are TRBV6-2 or TRBV6-3 and TRBJ2-3; 8 nucleotides agree with TRBD2. Germline trimming cut 6 bases from V and 0 bases from J; bases unmatched to any gene: 14. Per germline, CDR1 MNHEY and CDR2 SVGEGT. The CDR3 runs to 18 residues. CDR3 sequence: CASSPGTSARGSTDTQYF. CDR3 coding DNA: TGTGCCAGCAGCCCCGGGACTAGTGCCCGTGGGAGCACAGATACGCAGTATTTT.

This clone has just one count. The gene calls are TRBV6-5 and TRBJ1-2; D uncertain. V lost 4 bases to trimming and J lost 4 bases, with 13 bases between them. The CDR3 totals 14 residues. CDR1 is MNHEY, CDR2 SVGAGI, per germline. CDR3 nucleotides: TGTGCCAGCAGTTGGGCACGCGGTGGCTATGGCTACACCTTC. It is translated as CASSWARGGYGYTF.